This is a list of T cell receptor beta chains from one sample in a study of cytomegalovirus exposure and HLA in healthy donors. Using immunoSEQ multiplex PCR, the repertoire was profiled, and TCRdb retains in-frame clones only, with some absent. The sample contains 200,000 to 250,000 clones, around four fifths of which appear only once. The source material was PBMCs. The receptors were gathered from a boy aged 2 to 10 in good health and CMV-seronegative. The CDR3 runs from the conserved cysteine through the conserved F or W. D genes are given only for firm matches. Clone sizes are given selectively: once, few, many, or a class where the clone is expanded.

size	J	D	V	DNA	CDR3
-	TRBJ2-7	TRBD2	TRBV9	TGTGCCAGCAGCCCCCGGGCGGGAGGGTCCTACGAGCAGTACTTC	CASSPRAGGSYEQYF
few	TRBJ2-7	TRBD1	TRBV4-2	TGTGCCAGCAGCCAAGACCGGGACAGGGGTATCCACGAGCAGTACTTC	CASSQDRDRGIHEQYF
few	TRBJ1-1	TRBD1	TRBV6-5	TGTGCCAGCAGACCCGGGACAGGGGCCTATACTGAAGCTTTCTTT	CASRPGTGAYTEAFF
-	TRBJ1-2	-	TRBV27	TGTGCCAGCAGCCCAGCGGGGGGCCGAGGCTACACCTTC	CASSPAGGRGYTF
-	TRBJ2-5	-	TRBV5-4	TGTGCCAGCAGCTTGCCGGACAGCCGGGAGACCCAGTACTTC	CASSLPDSRETQYF
-	TRBJ2-3	TRBD2	TRBV11-1	TGTGCCAGCAGCTCGGGACTAGCGGGGGGGCAAACAGATACGCAGTATTTT	CASSSGLAGGQTDTQYF
-	TRBJ2-7	-	TRBV5-6	TGTGCCAGCAGCTTGGGGACCGGGAGTATCTACGAGCAGTACTTC	CASSLGTGSIYEQYF
-	TRBJ1-3	TRBD1	TRBV10-1	TGCGCCACCGTAAGACAGGGTCTCTCTGGAAACACCATATATTTT	CATVRQGLSGNTIYF
-	TRBJ2-6	TRBD1	TRBV5-8	TGTGCCAGCAGCTCCAGAGACAGGGTACCTGGGGCCAACGTCCTGACTTTC	CASSSRDRVPGANVLTF
-	TRBJ1-1	TRBD1	TRBV4-2	TGTGCCAGCAGCCAAGGACAGGGGGTGACTGTGGAAGCTTTCTTT	CASSQGQGVTVEAFF
-	TRBJ2-1	TRBD2	TRBV4-1	TGCGCCAGCAGCCCCGAGTCTAGCGGGAACTACAATGAGCAGTTCTTC	CASSPESSGNYNEQFF
-	TRBJ1-6	TRBD1	TRBV9	TGTGCCAGCAGCGCGGACAGGGGGCGCGATTCACCCCTCCACTTT	CASSADRGRDSPLHF
-	TRBJ2-7	TRBD2	TRBV9	TGTGCCAGCAGCCCTACTCACACTACTAGCGGGAGCTCCTATGAGCAGTACTTC	CASSPTHTTSGSSYEQYF
-	TRBJ2-7	-	TRBV2	TGTGCCAGCAGTGTAAGGCTCGACACCTACGAGCAGTACTTC	CASSVRLDTYEQYF
-	TRBJ1-3	TRBD1	TRBV19	TGTGCCAGTAGTCTGTCCGGGACAGGTTTTAACACCATATATTTT	CASSLSGTGFNTIYF
few	TRBJ2-1	-	TRBV5-6	TGTGCCAGCAGCTTGGACGAGTACAATGAGCAGTTCTTC	CASSLDEYNEQFF
once	TRBJ1-1	-	TRBV12-2	TGTGCAAGTCGCCGTCTGGGAGTGCAGGTCCTCGCTGAAGCTTTCTTT	CASRRLGVQVLAEAFF
-	TRBJ2-7	-	TRBV10-2	TGCGCCAGCAGTGAGTCGAAACTAGCTGAGTACGAGCAGTACTTC	CASSESKLAEYEQYF
-	TRBJ2-7	TRBD2	TRBV4-2	TGTGCCAGCACCTCGACGGGGGGGATCGAGCAGTACTTC	CASTSTGGIEQYF
-	TRBJ1-2	-	TRBV5-1	TGCGCCAGCAGCCTTGACATATATGGCTACACCTTC	CASSLDIYGYTF
once	TRBJ1-2	TRBD1	TRBV2	TGTGCCACCACGACAGGGAGCTATGGCTACACCTTC	CATTTGSYGYTF
-	TRBJ2-7	TRBD2	TRBV10-1	TGCGCCAGCGGGACTAGCTCCTACGAGCAGTACTTC	CASGTSSYEQYF
-	TRBJ2-3	TRBD2	TRBV13	TGTGCCAGCAGCTCCGGACTAGACACAGATACGCAGTATTTT	CASSSGLDTDTQYF
few	TRBJ2-2	-	TRBV6-1	TGTGCCAGCAGTGTATCCCGGGACTTCTACACCGGGGAGCTGTTTTTT	CASSVSRDFYTGELFF
-	TRBJ2-2	-	TRBV5-4	TGTGCCAGCAGCTCCACCGGTTGGACCGGGGAGCTGTTTTTT	CASSSTGWTGELFF
-	TRBJ2-2	TRBD1	TRBV2	TGTGCCAGCAGTGCCCCCGGGACAGGGATCACCGGGGAGCTGTTTTTT	CASSAPGTGITGELFF
few	TRBJ1-1	-	TRBV5-5	TGTGCCAGCAGCCCACCCGGGGGGGCAGGGGAAGACGCTTTCTTT	CASSPPGGAGEDAFF
-	TRBJ2-1	-	TRBV7-9	TGTGCCAGCAGCCTTTTAGGAGGGTCCTACAATGAGCAGTTCTTC	CASSLLGGSYNEQFF
few	TRBJ1-4	-	TRBV6-5	TGTGCCAGCAGTTACAGGGGAGGTCAGGGCGAAAAACTGTTTTTT	CASSYRGGQGEKLFF
-	TRBJ1-1	-	TRBV5-4	TGTGCCAGCAGCTTGCTCACAGGGTGGATGGGCGCTGAAGCTTTCTTT	CASSLLTGWMGAEAFF
-	TRBJ2-3	TRBD2	TRBV14	TGTGCCAGCAGCCAACGGGGGATTAGCGGGAGAGGGGCGAGCACAGATACGCAGTATTTT	CASSQRGISGRGASTDTQYF
-	TRBJ2-2	TRBD2	TRBV7-2	TGTGCCAGCAGCTTAGCCAGCGGGACTCACCGCACCGGGGAGCTGTTTTTT	CASSLASGTHRTGELFF
-	TRBJ2-1	TRBD2	TRBV6-4	TGTGCCAGCAGTGAGCGGGAGGGCTTGAATGAGCAGTTCTTC	CASSEREGLNEQFF